A single sample gave rise to the 32 T cell receptor beta chains below, sequenced in a study of CD8 T cells in Susac syndrome. The RNA input was roughly 0.45 to 1 ug, and it was reverse transcribed with random hexamers. TCRdb re-derived calls from the immunoSEQ multiplex PCR reads in MiXCR, one entry per CDR3 protein. The profile shows approximately 280,000 distinct CDR3 sequences, around 83% of them singletons. The sequencing sample was made of CD8+ T cells from PBMCs. The receptors stem from a human donor with multiple sclerosis.

This chain joins TRBV9 and TRBJ2-1; tentatively, D is TRBD1 or TRBD2 (6 bases each). Germline CDR1 is SGDLS and CDR2 is YYNGEE. The CDR3 is 17 residues long. The V end was cut by 4 bases, the J end by 0 bases, with 17 bases between. The DNA of the CDR3 is TGTGCCAGCAGCCCCCGAGGGGGGAGCTTCTCCTACAATGAGCAGTTCTTC. It yields the protein CASSPRGGSFSYNEQFF.

This rearrangement joins TRBV5-1 to TRBJ2-7; TRBD1 or TRBD2 may be the D gene (5 bases each). The CDR3 has 15 amino acids. The V gene lost 4 bases and the J gene lost 0 bases, with 14 bases spanning the gap. Germline CDR1 SGHRS, CDR2 YFSETQ. CDR3 sequence: CASSKVGESSYEQYF. The DNA for the CDR3 is TGCGCCAGCAGCAAGGTAGGGGAGAGCTCCTACGAGCAGTACTTC. Full variable domain (missing parts from reference TRBV5-1 and TRBJ2-7): KAGVTQTPRYLIKTRGQQVTLSCSPISGHRSVSWYQQTPGQGLQFLFEYFSETQRNKGNFPGRFSGRQFSNSRSEMNVSTLELGDSALYLCASSKVGESSYEQYFGPGTRLTVT.

The chain is built from TRBV6-5 and TRBJ2-3, with no clear D. This CDR3 comprises 16 residues. Trimming pared 0 bases from V and 5 bases from J, leaving 15 bases between. Germline V CDR1 and CDR2: MNHEY, SVGAGI. CDR3 DNA: TGTGCCAGCAGTTACTCGATATCCGGTATCAAAGATACGCAGTATTTT. It specifies CASSYSISGIKDTQYF.

The chain recombines TRBV7-9 with TRBJ2-7; D is ambiguous. The CDR3 contains 16 residues. Trimming took off 0 bases at V and 4 bases at J, with 16 bases between the two ends. CDR1 and CDR2 from the germline V gene are SEHNR and FQNEAQ (reference sequence). In DNA form, the CDR3 reads TGTGCCAGCAGCTTAGCGGGGAAGGTCCGGGTGTACGAGCAGTACTTC. Residues: CASSLAGKVRVYEQYF.

The chain employs TRBV19 and TRBJ2-7; D perhaps matches TRBD1 (6 bases). CDR3 length: 17 amino acids. Trimming stripped 0 bases from V and 1 base from J, with 16 bases between. CDR1 and CDR2 (germline): LNHDA, SQIVND (reference sequence). Written as DNA, the CDR3 is TGTGCCAGTAGTATAGATCTAAGGGGGAGTGGATCCTACGAGCAGTACTTC. It codes for CASSIDLRGSGSYEQYF.

The rearrangement links TRBV10-3 to TRBJ2-5; D remains unclear. Trimming removed 0 bases from V and 1 base from J, with 9 bases in between. Per the germline V gene, CDR1 is ENHRY and CDR2 is SYGVKD. The CDR3 is 15 amino acids. The CDR3 coding sequence is TGTGCCATCAGTGAGTCGGGAACTATCCAAGAGACCCAGTACTTC. As protein: CAISESGTIQETQYF.

V gene TRBV29-1 combines with J gene TRBJ2-7, with 8 nucleotides matching TRBD1. The J segment lost 2 bases and the V segment lost 4 bases, leaving 1 base of the junction unmatched. Germline lookup yields CDR1 SQVTM and CDR2 ANQGSEA. This CDR3 has 12 amino acids. CDR3 coding DNA: TGCAGCGTTGGGGACAGGCCCTACGAGCAGTACTTC. Translated: CSVGDRPYEQYF.

This chain uses TRBV6-6 with TRBJ2-7, with 9 bases identical to TRBD2. This CDR3 contains 14 residues. CDR1 MNHNY and CDR2 SVGAGI come from the germline V gene (reference sequence). Losses at the gene ends were 10 bases for V and 2 bases for J; bases not matched to a gene: 9. In DNA form, the CDR3 reads TGTGCCACCATCCCCATAGCGGGAGCCTACGAGCAGTACTTC. It specifies CATIPIAGAYEQYF.

In this sample, this clonotype turned up a few times. V gene TRBV7-2 combines with J gene TRBJ1-1; no clear D. This CDR3 spans 12 amino acids. The V end was cut by 5 bases, the J end by 3 bases, with 7 bases between. Germline CDR1 and CDR2: SGHTA and FQGNSA. CDR3 sequence: CASSPRYTEAFF. DNA of the CDR3: TGTGCCAGCAGCCCCCGTTACACTGAAGCTTTCTTT. Full variable domain (remainder filled in from reference TRBV7-2 and TRBJ1-1): GAGVSQSPSNKVTEKGKDVELRCDPISGHTALYWYRQSLGQGLEFLIYFQGNSAPDKSGLPSDRFSAERTGGSVSTLTIQRTQQEDSAVYLCASSPRYTEAFFGQGTRLTVV.

The chain couples TRBV11-1 to TRBJ2-6; a weak D match, TRBD2 (5 bases). Looked up from germline, CDR1 is SGHAT and CDR2 is FQDESV (reference sequence). V lost 3 bases and J lost 3, with 15 bases in between. The CDR3 runs to 17 residues. This chain's CDR3 is CASSFPAVVFGANVLTF. CDR3 sequence (DNA): TGTGCCAGCAGCTTCCCAGCGGTTGTCTTTGGGGCCAACGTCCTGACTTTC.

V and J are TRBV9 and TRBJ2-5; maybe TRBD1 (5 bases). CDR1 and CDR2 from the germline V gene are SGDLS and YYNGEE. The CDR3 consists of 16 residues. V gave up 3 bases and J gave up 2 bases, with 17 bases separating them. CDR3 protein: CASSDELRGVQETQYF. For the CDR3, the DNA is TGTGCCAGCAGCGACGAACTTAGGGGCGTGCAAGAGACCCAGTACTTC.

This sequence joins TRBV3-1 and TRBJ1-6; possible D gene TRBD1, 6 bases. Germline-derived CDR1 and CDR2 are LGHDT and YNNKEL (reference sequence). The CDR3 is 17 amino acids. Trimming removed 0 bases from V and 2 bases from J, with 11 bases in between. DNA of the CDR3: TGTGCCAGCAGCCAAGACAGGGGTAGGGCCTATAATTCACCCCTCCACTTT. Encoded protein: CASSQDRGRAYNSPLHF.

The chain uses TRBV13 and TRBJ1-3; D possibly corresponds to TRBD1 (5 bases). Germline-derived CDR1 and CDR2 are PRHDT and FYEKMQ (reference sequence). V was pared by 5 bases and J by 7 bases, with 15 bases between. The CDR3 is made up of 14 amino acids. The CDR3 region is CASSPDSVENTIYF. In DNA form, the CDR3 reads TGTGCCAGCAGCCCAGACAGTGTGGAGAACACCATATATTTT.

CDR3 sequence reads: CSAHPLSGGNQPQHF. As DNA, the CDR3 is TGCAGTGCTCACCCCCTATCAGGGGGCAATCAGCCCCAGCATTTT. The rearrangement uses TRBV20-1 and TRBJ1-5, with D possibly matching TRBD1 (6 bases). CDR1 and CDR2 from the germline V gene are DFQATT and SNEGSKA (reference sequence). Trimming took off 5 bases at V and 2 bases at J, with 16 bases between the two ends. This CDR3 has 15 amino acids.

CDR3 sequence: CASSHPPGRDGGTQYF. The DNA of the CDR3 is TGCGCCAGCAGTCATCCCCCGGGGCGGGATGGAGGGACCCAGTACTTC. This chain uses TRBV23-1 with TRBJ2-5, with D possibly TRBD2 on 6 matching bases. TRBV23-1 is an open reading frame whose function is uncertain. This CDR3 contains 16 residues. The V gene lost 3 bases and the J gene lost 7 bases, with 21 bases spanning the gap.

The chain carries TRBV5-5 and TRBJ1-2; the match to TRBD1 covers 8 bases. With V trimmed by 0 bases and J by 4 bases, 5 bases remained unmatched. Germline loops: CDR1 SGHKS, CDR2 YYEKEE (reference sequence). CDR3 length: 15 amino acids. Here the CDR3 DNA reads TGTGCCAGCAGCTTGGAAGGACAGGGTGTCTATGGCTACACCTTC. It translates to CASSLEGQGVYGYTF.

The rearrangement uses TRBV20-1 and TRBJ2-7; TRBD2 agrees at 7 bases. V shed 3 bases and J 0 bases; nucleotides not matched to a gene: 2. The CDR3 length is 13 residues. Looked up from germline, CDR1 is DFQATT and CDR2 is SNEGSKA (reference sequence). The CDR3 protein is CSASGRHSYEQYF. CDR3 in DNA: TGCAGTGCTAGCGGGAGGCACTCCTACGAGCAGTACTTC.

This sequence joins TRBV11-2 and TRBJ2-3; the D gene is possibly TRBD2 (6 bases). The CDR3 has 13 amino acids. CDR1 and CDR2 (germline): SGHAT, FQNNGV. Trimming stripped 5 bases from V and 6 bases from J, with 12 bases between. The CDR3 reads CASSLKTSDTQYF. Here the CDR3 DNA reads TGTGCCAGCAGCCTCAAGACTAGTGATACGCAGTATTTT.

This rearrangement joins TRBV5-4 to TRBJ1-4; TRBD1 matches at 12 bases. This CDR3 region has 15 residues. Trimming removed 2 bases from V and 8 bases from J; junction bases left unmatched: 4. Per the germline V gene, CDR1 is SGHNT and CDR2 is YYREEE (reference sequence). CDR3 loop: CASSLRDRGREKLFF. The DNA of the CDR3 is TGTGCCAGCAGCTTAAGGGACAGGGGGCGGGAAAAACTGTTTTTT.

The count of this clonotype is one. This chain uses TRBV9 with TRBJ2-1, with a tentative D call TRBD1 (5 bases). The germline V gene has CDR1 SGDLS and CDR2 YYNGEE. The length of the CDR3 is 15 residues. V lost 4 bases, J lost 1 base, and 12 bases lay in between. The CDR3 region is CASSMTVTSYNEQFF. The CDR3 nucleotides are TGTGCCAGCAGCATGACAGTAACTTCCTACAATGAGCAGTTCTTC.

This chain joins TRBV7-9 and TRBJ1-1, with 7 bases aligning to TRBD1. V gave up 11 bases and J gave up 5 bases; unmatched junction bases: 11. Looked up from germline, CDR1 is SEHNR and CDR2 is FQNEAQ (reference sequence). The CDR3 loop spans 13 amino acids. The chain's CDR3 is CAGGRGLRTEAFF. The DNA for the CDR3 is TGTGCCGGTGGAAGGGGGCTGAGGACTGAAGCTTTCTTT.

J is TRBJ1-1 and V is TRBV4-1; 9 nucleotides align to TRBD1. The CDR3 sequence is 16 residues long. With 4 bases clipped from V and 0 bases from J, the junction kept 6 bases outside the gene matches. Looked up from germline, CDR1 is MGHRA and CDR2 is YSYEKL. The CDR3 sequence is CASSLQGARMNTEAFF. CDR3 DNA: TGCGCCAGCAGCCTACAGGGGGCTCGGATGAACACTGAAGCTTTCTTT.

The rearrangement joins TRBV7-9 to TRBJ1-2; D uncertain. The CDR3 consists of 17 residues. V was clipped by 5 bases and J by 6 bases, with 25 bases between them. Germline CDR1 reads SEHNR; CDR2 reads FQNEAQ (reference sequence). CDR3 protein: CASSVQQILGARDGYTF. The CDR3 bases are TGTGCCAGCAGCGTACAACAGATTTTAGGAGCCCGAGATGGCTACACCTTC.

Only a few counts were recorded for this clonotype. The chain joins TRBV6-1 to TRBJ1-1; D gene ambiguous. With 6 bases removed from V and 0 bases from J, the gap between germline ends came to 11 bases. The CDR3 has 14 residues. Per the germline V gene, CDR1 is MNHNS and CDR2 is SASEGT. CDR3 protein: CASRQSLLNTEAFF. The CDR3 region has the DNA TGTGCCAGCAGACAGTCCCTTTTGAACACTGAAGCTTTCTTT.

The chain uses TRBV28 and TRBJ2-7, with D perhaps matching TRBD1 (6 bases). V was cut by 4 bases and J by 4 bases, with 26 bases left in between. There are 18 residues in the CDR3. Looked up from germline, CDR1 is MDHEN and CDR2 is SYDVKM. CDR3 in amino acids: CASSSPLPGHTGMYEQYF. The CDR3 bases are TGTGCCAGCAGTTCCCCTCTCCCGGGACACACCGGGATGTACGAGCAGTACTTC.

This sequence joins TRBV27 and TRBJ2-5; 13 nucleotides agree with TRBD2. In germline, CDR1 is MNHEY, CDR2 SMNVEV (reference sequence). CDR3 size: 15 residues. With V trimmed by 6 bases and J by 4 bases, 5 bases remained unmatched. The chain's CDR3 is CASSSRTSGRETQYF. The CDR3 DNA follows: TGTGCCAGCAGCTCCAGGACTAGCGGGAGAGAGACCCAGTACTTC.

The gene calls are TRBV28 and TRBJ1-5; D is perhaps TRBD1 (5 bases). From germline, CDR1 is MDHEN and CDR2 SYDVKM. V shed 4 bases and J shed 7 bases, with 17 bases lying between them. The CDR3 is 15 amino acids. The CDR3 loop reads CASSSQGGGNQPQHF. Written as DNA, the CDR3 is TGTGCCAGCAGTTCGCAGGGAGGTGGTAACCAGCCCCAGCATTTT.

The chain combines TRBV2 with TRBJ1-1, with D possibly TRBD1 on 6 matching bases. CDR3 length: 14 residues. Germline V gene lookup returns CDR1 SNHLY and CDR2 FYNNEI. Between the trimmed V and J ends, which lost 3 bases and 4 bases, there was a span of 12 bases. Here the CDR3 reads CASSDGGRITEAFF. In DNA form, the CDR3 reads TGTGCCAGCAGTGATGGGGGGCGAATCACTGAAGCTTTCTTT. The entire variable domain, with the rest obtained from reference TRBV2 and TRBJ1-1, is as follows: EPEVTQTPSHQVTQMGQEVILRCVPISNHLYFYWYRQILGQKVEFLVSFYNNEISEKSEIFDDQFSVERPDGSNFTLKIRSTKLEDSAMYFCASSDGGRITEAFFGQGTRLTVV.

The chain joins TRBV7-3 to TRBJ2-7; possible D gene TRBD2, 6 bases. Deletions cut 0 bases from V and 1 base from J, with 16 bases between. Germline-derived CDR1 and CDR2 are SGHTA and FQGTGA. The CDR3 runs 17 residues. The CDR3 DNA reads as TGTGCCAGCAGCTTAACGATGTCAGCGGGTGCGTCCTACGAGCAGTACTTC. Its protein product is CASSLTMSAGASYEQYF.

The chain is built from TRBV18 and TRBJ2-5, with TRBD2 matching 9 bases. Germline-derived CDR1 and CDR2 are KGHSH and LQKENI. V lost 1 base and J lost 7; bases outside the gene matches: 13. This CDR3 spans 17 amino acids. For the CDR3, the DNA is TGTGCCAGCTCACCACAGGAGGTAGCGGGAGTATGGAGGACCCAGTACTTC. This gives the protein CASSPQEVAGVWRTQYF.

A few counts support this clonotype. The chain uses TRBV6-5 and TRBJ2-1; possible D gene TRBD2, 5 bases. CDR3 length: 13 residues. Germline V gene sequence: CDR1 MNHEY, CDR2 SVGAGI. V shed 0 bases and J shed 10 bases, with 10 bases lying between them. CDR3 residues: CASSYSEEGEQFF. DNA of the CDR3: TGTGCCAGCAGTTACTCGGAGGAAGGCGAGCAGTTCTTC.

This chain joins TRBV10-3 and TRBJ2-2; weak D call: TRBD2 (6 bases). Looked up from germline, CDR1 is ENHRY and CDR2 is SYGVKD. CDR3 length equals 15 residues. Trimming pared 4 bases from V and 2 bases from J, leaving 11 bases between. The chain's CDR3 is CAISAELANTGELFF. The CDR3 DNA sequence: TGTGCCATCAGTGCCGAACTAGCTAACACCGGGGAGCTGTTTTTT.